This entry concerns a single TCR beta chain. Its target antigen remains unknown. Per-base quality was not reported, and no clone a single base away is much larger than it. Each collaborating institution followed its own protocols to collect whole blood in K2EDTA tubes. Collaborator samples were shipped for TCRbeta analysis as frozen whole blood, isolated PBMCs, or DNA extracted from either sample type. These data come from a study of blood T cell repertoires in COVID-19 (TCRdb year 2020). Concerning the study at large: The collaborator samples originated in the United States, Italy and Spain and spanned the acute and convalescent phases of COVID-19. The sample metadata nearly always contained a de-identified subject ID, COVID-19 status, age in years and sex. The samples were drawn from two sources: the first 160 participants of the ongoing ImmuneRACE study, and about 1,300 subjects contributed by 6 global collaborators. Subjects who had been exposed to COVID-19, were actively infected with it, or had recovered from it provided the deeply sampled blood TCRbeta repertoires that made up the dataset. Where available, HLA class I and class II types were obtained from metadata supplied by the sample provider rather than from assay-based typing. The material from the prospective study consisted of cDNA or gDNA derived from T cells, B-cell-depleted T cells, or PBMCs. The repertoires were made available in a free public database intended to serve as a resource for research on the immune response to SARS-CoV-2. What the work shows at the level of the full study, not this receptor alone: The amount of clinical and demographic metadata varied by source and participant and was provided uncurated.

From cysteine to phenylalanine, the CDR3 is 14 amino acids long. Kept here is only the CDR3 DNA, which spans 42 bases and is read in frame from base 1. Looking up the germline V gene yields CDR1 SGHTS and CDR2 YDEGEE. V is trimmed back by 4 bases and J by 4 bases, and the junction contains 5 bases that no gene match accounts for. TCRbeta CDR3 regions were amplified from genomic DNA by means of the immunoSEQ Assay, a bias-controlled multiplex PCR. Regarding the original processing steps: Within the assay, amplification of reference gene primers was used to estimate how many nucleated cells each sample contained. Sequence reads were collapsed and filtered to measure the absolute abundance of every unique TCRbeta CDR3 rearrangement. For each sample, productive Simpson clonality was calculated by taking the square root of Simpson's diversity index across productive rearrangements. TCRdb stores this immuneACCESS table with in-frame sequences only. Part of the clones is absent; in the studies checked, under half of the shortfall reflects unresolved V genes, and no reason is known for the rest. D and trimming were read from the DNA, whereas the V and J calls and clone size are those reported in that table. This sample has 150,000 to 200,000 clones in its table, and about 82% of those were observed once. The top ten constitute roughly 7% of the sample.

The sequence derives from a man over 45 with active or convalescent COVID-19. This receptor chain uses TRBV5-8 and TRBJ2-1, and TRBD1 aligns with 7 junction nucleotides. Sequencing was carried out using peripheral blood. The sequence in DNA is TGTGCCAGCAGCCTGGGGACAGATTACAATGAGCAGTTCTTC. The translation is CASSLGTDYNEQFF.